This paragraph covers one T cell receptor (beta chain) sequence. The entry originates in a study of blood T cell repertoires in COVID-19. Across the whole study: PBMCs, B-cell-depleted T cells, or T cells provided the cDNA or gDNA that made up the material.

Cohort assignment relied on participant-reported clinical history. Recovered Cohort 3 donors showed two negative PCRs, clearance, or symptom resolution. Assay used: immunoSEQ multiplex PCR; TCRdb lists only in-frame clones, some missing. The data contain about 400,000 clones, roughly 90% of them seen just once; the ten biggest clones take up 1.5% to 2%. The clonotype originates from a woman in her 30s who had recovered from COVID-19. Material: PBMCs or T cells enriched from blood (not recorded which).

The CDR3, as DNA: TGTGCCAGCAGCCAAGGACGGGCCTATAATTCACCCCTCCACTTT. Protein product: CASSQGRAYNSPLHF. The chain couples TRBV14 to TRBJ1-6; the D is unclear. Trimming stripped 1 base from V and 2 bases from J, with 6 bases between. The CDR3 runs to 15 residues. Germline-derived CDR1 and CDR2 are SGHDN and FVKESK.